This TCR beta chain is drawn from a study of blood T cells in healthy people across ages. A J-beta primer mix and a sample-barcoded 5' primer were used in a second PCR of roughly 6 to 11 cycles. Every molecule of cDNA carried a tag from a template-switch adaptor with 12 random nucleotides. MiXCR was run by TCRdb on the 5' RACE reads, yielding one entry per CDR3 protein. The profile covers around 1,500,000 distinct CDR3 sequences, with about 30% appearing a single time and more than 6% taken by the ten largest. This clonotype showed up many times. The CDR3 runs 16 residues. The germline V gene has CDR1 SGHRS and CDR2 YFSETQ. Trimming at V came to 1 base and at J to 1 base, leaving 8 bases not matched to a gene.

The sequenced sample was blood. The chain has TRBV5-1 and TRBJ2-7, with 7 bases matching TRBD1. The receptor comes from a woman between 25 and 40 years old in good health. CDR3 nucleotide sequence: TGCGCCAGCAGCTTGTTGACGCAGGGGGTATCCTACGAGCAGTACTTC. Protein: CASSLLTQGVSYEQYF.